The sequence of this TCR beta chain was determined in a study of blood T cell repertoires in COVID-19. In the study overall: Material from acute and convalescent COVID-19 was sourced from the United States, Italy and Spain. T cells, B-cell-depleted T cells, or PBMCs provided the cDNA or gDNA that served as material.

Original processing methods: Reference gene primer amplification yielded estimated nucleated cell counts. Produced via immunoSEQ multiplex PCR; TCRdb's table is partial and in-frame only. From that table come the V and J calls and clone size; the DNA was used to work out D and trimming. The table includes more than 150,000 clones, 89% detected once. The CDR3 has 16 amino acids. J gave up 3 bases and V 1 base, and 10 bases lay outside the gene matches. CDR1 SGHNT and CDR2 YYREEE come from the germline V gene (reference sequence). The chain has TRBV5-4 and TRBJ2-7, with 7 bases fitting TRBD2. This receptor was obtained from a man between 40 and 49 years old with acute or convalescent COVID-19. The source material was peripheral blood. CDR3 residues: CASSLNPIGGGYEQYF. CDR3 in DNA: TGTGCCAGCAGCTTGAACCCGATTGGGGGGGGCTACGAGCAGTACTTC. Filled out from reference TRBV5-4 and TRBJ2-7, the complete variable domain reads ETGVTQSPTHLIKTRGQQVTLRCSSQSGHNTVSWYQQALGQGPQFIFQYYREEENGRGNFPPRFSGLQFPNYSSELNVNALELDDSALYLCASSLNPIGGGYEQYFGPGTRLTVT.